One sample yielded the 17 T cell receptor beta chains listed below, sequenced in a study of T cell repertoires in cytomegalovirus infection. No antigen is known for these receptors. TCRdb reprocessed the reads via MiXCR and lists one record per CDR3 protein. This sample has fewer than 950,000 distinct CDR3 sequences; about 33% occur once, and the top ten carry over 10%. Here the sequenced sample was cultured CD8+ T cells from PBMCs, taken from culture after CMV antigen stimulation. The receptors come from a human donor in good health (CMV status not recorded). Some clones in this sample may be carry-over from other donors' samples.

J is TRBJ1-3 and V is TRBV5-8; D not certain. V lost 0 bases and J lost 5, with 12 bases in between. The CDR3 sequence is 15 residues long. CDR1 and CDR2 from the germline V gene are SGHTS and YDEGEE. The CDR3 coding sequence is TGTGCCAGCAGCTTGGTTGCCGGGTACAGAAACACCATATATTTT. It translates to CASSLVAGYRNTIYF.

The chain recombines TRBV13 with TRBJ1-5; D is unclear. Germline CDR1 is PRHDT and CDR2 is FYEKMQ (reference sequence). The CDR3 has 12 amino acids. V lost 5 bases, J lost 11 bases, and 13 bases lay in between. The CDR3 coding sequence is TGTGCCAGCAGCAACTCAGCCGGGGCCCAGCATTTT. It encodes CASSNSAGAQHF.

The chain is built from TRBV4-3 and TRBJ2-2, with D perhaps matching TRBD1 (5 bases). Germline V lookup: CDR1 LGHNA, CDR2 YSLEER. V dropped 1 base and J dropped 5 bases, with 11 bases sitting between them. The CDR3 has 15 amino acids. CDR3 protein: CASSQVVGETGELFF. CDR3 bases: TGCGCCAGCAGCCAAGTCGTAGGGGAAACCGGGGAGCTGTTTTTT.

J is TRBJ1-3 and V is TRBV7-6; D uncertain. This CDR3 has 14 residues. Trimming cost V 5 bases and J 4 bases, with 12 bases left between them. Germline assignment: CDR1 SGHVS and CDR2 FNYEAQ. The CDR3 protein is CASSGGLRGNTIYF. DNA of the CDR3: TGTGCCAGCAGCGGCGGGCTCAGGGGAAACACCATATATTTT.

The chain employs TRBV7-6 and TRBJ2-7; D remains ambiguous. The CDR3 is made up of 15 amino acids. Per germline, CDR1 SGHVS and CDR2 FNYEAQ. The ends were cut back, 5 bases at V and 4 bases at J, with 18 bases in the middle. CDR3 protein: CASSPSVGSPYEQYF. CDR3 sequence (DNA): TGTGCCAGCAGCCCGTCAGTAGGGTCTCCGTACGAGCAGTACTTC.

The chain carries TRBV30 and TRBJ1-3, with D unclear. V was shortened by 4 bases and J by 7 bases, with 8 bases between the two germline ends. The CDR3 sequence is 11 residues long. Germline V gives CDR1 GTSNPN, CDR2 SVGIG (reference sequence). Here the CDR3 reads CAWTLSNTIYF. CDR3 nucleotides: TGTGCCTGGACCCTCTCGAACACCATATATTTT.

The chain is built from TRBV4-1 and TRBJ2-5; D ambiguous. This CDR3 is 15 amino acids long. CDR1 MGHRA and CDR2 YSYEKL come from the germline V gene. Trimming took 0 bases from V and 5 from J, leaving 13 bases between them. CDR3 DNA sequence: TGCGCCAGCAGCCAAGAGCGGACGGATCGGGAGACCCAGTACTTC. It codes for CASSQERTDRETQYF.

The CDR3 loop is CASSRPREKLFF. CDR3 sequence (DNA): TGTGCCAGCAGCCGACCTCGGGAAAAACTGTTTTTT. This chain connects TRBV27 to TRBJ1-4; no clear D. Germline CDR1 is MNHEY and CDR2 is SMNVEV (reference sequence). Between the trimmed V and J ends, which lost 6 bases and 8 bases, there was a span of 10 bases. The CDR3 runs to 12 residues.

This clonotype has just a few counts. The J gene is TRBJ2-5, the V gene TRBV7-6; 11 nucleotides line up with TRBD2. The CDR3 has 19 residues. In germline, CDR1 is SGHVS, CDR2 FNYEAQ. The trim removed 5 bases at V and 5 bases at J, leaving 19 bases unmatched. This CDR3 reads CASSPENPLAGGGGETQYF. The DNA of the CDR3 is TGTGCCAGCAGCCCCGAGAACCCGCTAGCGGGGGGAGGAGGCGAGACCCAGTACTTC.

The chain carries TRBV9 and TRBJ2-6; D remains ambiguous. Germline CDR1 SGDLS, CDR2 YYNGEE. There are 17 residues in the CDR3. Trimming cost V 4 bases and J 0 bases, with 14 bases left between them. CDR3 residues: CASSTWEQPSGANVLTF. The DNA for the CDR3 is TGTGCCAGCAGCACATGGGAACAACCCTCTGGGGCCAACGTCCTGACTTTC.

This clonotype came up a few times. The chain uses TRBV14 and TRBJ1-1, with D possibly TRBD1 on 5 matching bases. V was trimmed by 0 bases and J by 4 bases, leaving 12 bases between them. The germline V gene encodes CDR1 SGHDN and CDR2 FVKESK. The CDR3 covers 15 residues. The CDR3 DNA reads TGTGCCAGCAGCCAAGATATGGGGGTGGGCACTGAAGCTTTCTTT. This codes for CASSQDMGVGTEAFF.

This clonotype occurred a few times. V gene TRBV2 combines with J gene TRBJ1-5, with TRBD1 identical over 7 bases. Germline V gene data show CDR1 as SNHLY and CDR2 as FYNNEI. With V trimmed by 6 bases and J by 3 bases, 11 bases remained unmatched. The CDR3 spans 16 residues. CDR3 sequence: CASRDSAGGDNQPQHF. In nucleotides, the CDR3 is TGTGCCAGCAGAGACTCCGCAGGGGGGGACAATCAGCCCCAGCATTTT.

This clonotype was observed a handful of times. The chain employs TRBV6-5 and TRBJ2-7, with D possibly TRBD1 on 6 matching bases. The CDR3 length is 14 residues. V was shortened by 6 bases and J by 3 bases, with 15 bases between the two germline ends. The germline V gene encodes CDR1 MNHEY and CDR2 SVGAGI. DNA of the CDR3: TGTGCCAGCAGCGCCCAGGGGTCTGGCTACGAGCAGTACTTC. The encoded protein is CASSAQGSGYEQYF.

This clonotype came up a few times. The chain recombines TRBV7-9 with TRBJ2-1, with no clear D. The V end lost 6 bases, the J end lost 7 bases, and 13 bases lay between the germline ends. Germline V lookup: CDR1 SEHNR, CDR2 FQNEAQ (reference sequence). This CDR3 contains 13 residues. CDR3 nucleotide sequence: TGTGCCAGCAGTCCCCCTATAGGGAATGAGCAGTTCTTC. Residues: CASSPPIGNEQFF.

This sequence joins TRBV9 and TRBJ2-5; 7 bases fit TRBD2. The CDR3 loop spans 14 amino acids. V gave up 4 bases and J gave up 5 bases; unmatched junction bases: 8. Germline CDR1 reads SGDLS; CDR2 reads YYNGEE. The CDR3 sequence: CASSPGLGRETQYF. DNA for the CDR3: TGTGCCAGCAGCCCAGGACTAGGCAGGGAGACCCAGTACTTC.

The rearrangement links TRBV14 to TRBJ2-7; D ambiguous. V dropped 1 base and J dropped 7 bases, with 8 bases sitting between them. The CDR3 consists of 12 residues. Per germline, CDR1 SGHDN and CDR2 FVKESK. The CDR3 DNA follows: TGTGCCAGCAGCCAAGTTATGGCTGAGCAGTACTTC. Its protein is CASSQVMAEQYF.

The chain couples TRBV7-9 to TRBJ2-3; D might be TRBD2 (6 bases). The germline gives CDR1 SEHNR, CDR2 FQNEAQ (reference sequence). V was clipped by 5 bases and J by 6 bases, with 18 bases between them. The CDR3 extends over 15 amino acids. CDR3 amino acids: CASSPGGLPRDTQYF. CDR3 nucleotide sequence: TGTGCCAGCAGCCCCGGGGGACTCCCGAGGGATACGCAGTATTTT. Full variable domain (rest looked up from reference TRBV7-9 and TRBJ2-3): DTGVSQNPRHKITKRGQNVTFRCDPISEHNRLYWYRQTLGQGPEFLTYFQNEAQLEKSRLLSDRFSAERPKGSFSTLEIQRTEQGDSAMYLCASSPGGLPRDTQYFGPGTRLTVL.